This TCR beta chain comes out of a study of Graves' ophthalmopathy and Graves' hyperthyroidism. RNA transcripts were the source from which TCR beta CDR3 regions were amplified. HTBI primers were used in a first-round RT-PCR, which preceded a second-round multiplex PCR. Using its own MiXCR run on the multiplex PCR reads, TCRdb lists one record per CDR3 protein. The repertoire has hundreds of thousands of distinct CDR3 sequences, around 20% of them found once; the top ten carry around 3.1%. This clonotype was seen repeatedly, ten times or more. Trimming pared 4 bases from V and 1 base from J, leaving 11 bases between. Germline CDR1 and CDR2: GTSNPN and SVGIG (reference sequence). This CDR3 has 14 residues.

V is TRBV30 and J is TRBJ1-3; no reliable D call. This TCR was recovered from a woman between 18 and 29 years old with stable Graves' hyperthyroidism. Sequenced input: peripheral blood. CDR3 in amino acids: CAWTAGGSGNTIYF. The DNA for the CDR3 is TGTGCCTGGACCGCCGGAGGTTCTGGAAACACCATATATTTT.